This T cell receptor (beta chain) was retrieved from a study of cytotoxic CD8 clonotypes in ibrutinib-treated CLL. The V and J ends lost 7 bases and 4 bases respectively, with 13 bases between them. The CDR3 sequence is 14 residues long. Germline loops: CDR1 WNHNN, CDR2 SYGVQD (reference sequence). Study-level points and caveats: Among the clonotypes, public ones were uncommon and contracted or held stable on treatment.

The assay was immunoSEQ multiplex PCR, and TCRdb's table has in-frame clones only and misses some. The sample has tens of thousands of clones; about 47% are singletons. Extraction of roughly 2 micrograms of genomic DNA from cryopreserved PBMCs supplied material for TCR beta libraries. This clone was observed at least ten times. What it binds is unknown. This rearrangement joins TRBV10-1 to TRBJ2-2, with D maybe TRBD1 (6 bases). Source: PBMCs, taken before ibrutinib treatment. This clonotype was obtained from a human donor with chronic lymphocytic leukemia. CDR3 DNA sequence: TGCGCCAGCAAGACAGGTCCGGGCACCGGGGAGCTGTTTTTT. This encodes CASKTGPGTGELFF.